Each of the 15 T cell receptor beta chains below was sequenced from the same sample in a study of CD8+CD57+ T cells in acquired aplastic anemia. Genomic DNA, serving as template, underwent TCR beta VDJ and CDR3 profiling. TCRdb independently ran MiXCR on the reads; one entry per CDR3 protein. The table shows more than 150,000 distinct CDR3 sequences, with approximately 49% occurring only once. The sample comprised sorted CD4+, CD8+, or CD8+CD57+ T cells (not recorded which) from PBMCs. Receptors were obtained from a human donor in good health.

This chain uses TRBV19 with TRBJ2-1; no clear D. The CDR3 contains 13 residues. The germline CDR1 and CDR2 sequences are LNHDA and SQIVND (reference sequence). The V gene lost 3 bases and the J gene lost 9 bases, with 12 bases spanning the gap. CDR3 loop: CASSIVWGSEQFF. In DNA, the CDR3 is TGTGCCAGTAGTATCGTATGGGGAAGTGAGCAGTTCTTC.

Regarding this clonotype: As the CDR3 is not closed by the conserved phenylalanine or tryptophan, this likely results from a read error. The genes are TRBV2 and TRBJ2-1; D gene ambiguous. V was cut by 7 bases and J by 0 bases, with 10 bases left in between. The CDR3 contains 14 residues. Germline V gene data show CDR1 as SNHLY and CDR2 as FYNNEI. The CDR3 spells CASKLHNSYNEQFL. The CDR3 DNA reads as TGTGCCAGCAAATTACACAACTCCTACAATGAGCAGTTCCTC.

The CDR3 DNA reads as TGCAGTGCTAGGTACCTAGCTGGCGAGACCCAGTACTTC. Its protein product is CSARYLAGETQYF. The V gene is TRBV20-1, the J gene TRBJ2-5, with D maybe TRBD2 (5 bases). Germline CDR1 is DFQATT and CDR2 is SNEGSKA (reference sequence). The CDR3 loop spans 13 amino acids. Trimming pared 3 bases from V and 5 bases from J, leaving 13 bases between.

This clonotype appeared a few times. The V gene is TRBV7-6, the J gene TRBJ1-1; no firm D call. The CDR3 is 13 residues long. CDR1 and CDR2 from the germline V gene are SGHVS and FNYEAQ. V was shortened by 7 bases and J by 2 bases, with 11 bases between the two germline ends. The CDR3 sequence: CASTWTANTEAFF. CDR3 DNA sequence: TGTGCCAGCACCTGGACTGCAAACACTGAAGCTTTCTTT.

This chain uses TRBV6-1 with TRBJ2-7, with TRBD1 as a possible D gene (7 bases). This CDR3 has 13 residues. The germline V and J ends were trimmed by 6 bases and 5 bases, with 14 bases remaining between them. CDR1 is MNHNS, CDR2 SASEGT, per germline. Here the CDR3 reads CASSAPGGHEQYF. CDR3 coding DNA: TGTGCCAGCAGCGCCCCAGGGGGGCACGAGCAGTACTTC.

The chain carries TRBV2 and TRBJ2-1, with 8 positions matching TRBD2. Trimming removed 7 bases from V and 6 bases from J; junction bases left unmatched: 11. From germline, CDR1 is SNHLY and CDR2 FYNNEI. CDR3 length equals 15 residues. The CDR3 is CASTISGGSVNEQFF. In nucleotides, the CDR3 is TGTGCCAGCACTATAAGCGGGGGTTCCGTCAATGAGCAGTTCTTC.

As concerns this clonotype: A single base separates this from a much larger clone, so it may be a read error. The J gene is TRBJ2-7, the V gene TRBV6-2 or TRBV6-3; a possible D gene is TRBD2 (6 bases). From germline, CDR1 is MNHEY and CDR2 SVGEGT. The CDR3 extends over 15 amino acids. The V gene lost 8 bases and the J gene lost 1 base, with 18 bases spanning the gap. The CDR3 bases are TGTGCCAGCGTCGGGGGTCAGGCTGTATCCTACGAGCAGTACTTC. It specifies CASVGGQAVSYEQYF.

This CDR3 reads CASSALGTGNSPLHF. The CDR3 nucleotides read TGTGCCAGCAGTGCTCTTGGGACAGGGAATTCACCCCTCCACTTT. The chain carries TRBV9 and TRBJ1-6, with 9 bases matching TRBD1. CDR1 is SGDLS and CDR2 is YYNGEE in the germline V gene. This CDR3 has 15 residues. The V segment lost 5 bases and the J segment 7 bases; nucleotides outside the gene matches: 7.

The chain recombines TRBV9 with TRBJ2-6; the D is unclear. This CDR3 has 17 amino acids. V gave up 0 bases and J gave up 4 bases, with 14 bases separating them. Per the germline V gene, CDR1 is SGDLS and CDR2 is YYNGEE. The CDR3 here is CASSVGVRVEGANVLTF. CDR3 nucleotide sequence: TGTGCCAGCAGCGTAGGCGTACGTGTTGAAGGGGCCAACGTCCTGACTTTC.

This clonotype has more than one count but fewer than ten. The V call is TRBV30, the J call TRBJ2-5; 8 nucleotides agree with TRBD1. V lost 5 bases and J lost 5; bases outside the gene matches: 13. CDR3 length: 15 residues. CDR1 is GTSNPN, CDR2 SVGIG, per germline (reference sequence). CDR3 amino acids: CAWGPGQGGGETQYF. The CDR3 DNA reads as TGTGCCTGGGGGCCCGGACAGGGCGGCGGGGAGACCCAGTACTTC.

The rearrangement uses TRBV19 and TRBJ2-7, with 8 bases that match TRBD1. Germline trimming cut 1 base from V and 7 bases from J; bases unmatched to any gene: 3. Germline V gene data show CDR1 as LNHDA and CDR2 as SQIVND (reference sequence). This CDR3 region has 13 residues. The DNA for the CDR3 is TGTGCCAGTAGTATAGGGACAGGGCATGAGCAGTACTTC. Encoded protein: CASSIGTGHEQYF.

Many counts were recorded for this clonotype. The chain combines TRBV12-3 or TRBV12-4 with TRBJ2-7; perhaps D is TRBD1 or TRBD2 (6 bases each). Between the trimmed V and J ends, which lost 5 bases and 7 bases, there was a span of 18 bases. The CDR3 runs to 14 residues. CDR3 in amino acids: CASSRLGGRGEQYF. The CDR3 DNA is TGTGCCAGCAGTAGGTTAGGGGGACGGGGGGAGCAGTACTTC.

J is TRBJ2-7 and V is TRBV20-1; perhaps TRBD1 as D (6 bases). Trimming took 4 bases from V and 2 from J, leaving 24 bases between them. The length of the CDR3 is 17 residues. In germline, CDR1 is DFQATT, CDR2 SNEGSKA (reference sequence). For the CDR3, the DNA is TGCAGTGCTAACCCTATTTTCTTACAGGGAGTTGCCTACGAGCAGTACTTC. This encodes CSANPIFLQGVAYEQYF.

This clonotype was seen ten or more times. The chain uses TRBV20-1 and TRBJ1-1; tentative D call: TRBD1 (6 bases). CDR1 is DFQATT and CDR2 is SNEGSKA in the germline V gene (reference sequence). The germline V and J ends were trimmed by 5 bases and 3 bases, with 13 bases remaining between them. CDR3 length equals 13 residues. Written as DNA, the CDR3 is TGCAGTGCTGCAGGGGATCTGGACACTGAAGCTTTCTTT. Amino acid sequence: CSAAGDLDTEAFF.

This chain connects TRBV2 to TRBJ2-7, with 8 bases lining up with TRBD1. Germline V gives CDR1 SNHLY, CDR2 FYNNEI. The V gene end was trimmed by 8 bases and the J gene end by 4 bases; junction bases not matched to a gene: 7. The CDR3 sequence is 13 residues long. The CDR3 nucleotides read TGTGCCAGCGGGGGACAGGTCAAATACGAGCAGTACTTC. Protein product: CASGGQVKYEQYF. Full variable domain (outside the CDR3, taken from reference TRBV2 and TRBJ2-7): EPEVTQTPSHQVTQMGQEVILRCVPISNHLYFYWYRQILGQKVEFLVSFYNNEISEKSEIFDDQFSVERPDGSNFTLKIRSTKLEDSAMYFCASGGQVKYEQYFGPGTRLTVT.